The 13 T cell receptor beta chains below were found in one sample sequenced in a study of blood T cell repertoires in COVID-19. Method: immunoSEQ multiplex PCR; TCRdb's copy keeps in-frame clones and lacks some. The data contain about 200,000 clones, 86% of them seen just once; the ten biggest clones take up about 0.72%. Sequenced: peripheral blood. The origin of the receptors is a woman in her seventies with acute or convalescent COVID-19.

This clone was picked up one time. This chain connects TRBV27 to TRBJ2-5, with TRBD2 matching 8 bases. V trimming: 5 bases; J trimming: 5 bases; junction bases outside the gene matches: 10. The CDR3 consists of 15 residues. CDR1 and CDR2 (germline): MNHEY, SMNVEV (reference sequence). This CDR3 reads CASSHHREGRETQYF. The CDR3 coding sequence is TGTGCCAGCAGTCACCATCGGGAGGGCCGGGAGACCCAGTACTTC.

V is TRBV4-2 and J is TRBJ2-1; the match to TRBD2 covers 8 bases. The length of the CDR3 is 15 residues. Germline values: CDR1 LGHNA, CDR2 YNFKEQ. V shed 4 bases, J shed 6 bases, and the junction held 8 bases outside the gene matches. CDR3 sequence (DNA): TGTGCCAGCAGCCGCCCAGGAGCGGGAGCCAATGAGCAGTTCTTC. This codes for CASSRPGAGANEQFF.

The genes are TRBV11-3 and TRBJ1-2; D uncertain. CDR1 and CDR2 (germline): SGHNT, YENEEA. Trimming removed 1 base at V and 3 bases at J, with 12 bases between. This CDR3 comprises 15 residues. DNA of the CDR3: TGTGCCAGCAGCTTAGGGGCCCGACCGGACTATGGCTACACCTTC. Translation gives CASSLGARPDYGYTF.

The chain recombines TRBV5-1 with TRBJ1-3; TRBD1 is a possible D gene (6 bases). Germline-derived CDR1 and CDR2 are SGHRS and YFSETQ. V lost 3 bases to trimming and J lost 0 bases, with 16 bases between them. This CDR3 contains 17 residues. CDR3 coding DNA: TGCGCCAGCAGCTCTGCCCCGGGACACCTCTCTGGAAACACCATATATTTT. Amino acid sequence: CASSSAPGHLSGNTIYF.

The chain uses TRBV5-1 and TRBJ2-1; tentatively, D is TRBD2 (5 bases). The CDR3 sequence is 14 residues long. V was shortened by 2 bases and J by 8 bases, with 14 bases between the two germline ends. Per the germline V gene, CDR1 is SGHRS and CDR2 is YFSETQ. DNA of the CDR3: TGCGCCAGCAGCTTAGCAGGACTGGCGGATGAGCAGTTCTTC. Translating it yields CASSLAGLADEQFF.

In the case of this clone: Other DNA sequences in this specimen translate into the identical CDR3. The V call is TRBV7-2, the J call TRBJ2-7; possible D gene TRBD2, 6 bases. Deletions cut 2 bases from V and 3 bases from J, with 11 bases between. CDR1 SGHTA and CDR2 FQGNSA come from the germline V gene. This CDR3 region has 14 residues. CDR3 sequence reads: CASSLRLAIYEQYF. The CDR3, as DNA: TGTGCCAGCAGCTTAAGGCTAGCGATCTACGAGCAGTACTTC.

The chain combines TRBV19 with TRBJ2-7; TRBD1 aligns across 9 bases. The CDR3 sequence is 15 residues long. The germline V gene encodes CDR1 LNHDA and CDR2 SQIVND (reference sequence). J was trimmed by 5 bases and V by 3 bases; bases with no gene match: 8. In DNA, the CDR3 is TGTGCCAGTAGTATGCGGGACAGGGATATCCACGAGCAGTACTTC. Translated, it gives CASSMRDRDIHEQYF. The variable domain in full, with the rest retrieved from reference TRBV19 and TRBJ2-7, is DGGITQSPKYLFRKEGQNVTLSCEQNLNHDAMYWYRQDPGQGLRLIYYSQIVNDFQKGDIAEGYSVSREKKESFPLTVTSAQKNPTAFYLCASSMRDRDIHEQYFGPGTRLTVT.

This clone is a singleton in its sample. The CDR3 nucleotides read TGTGCCAGCAGCCCGGGAAGGGATCAGCCCCAGCATTTT. Translating it yields CASSPGRDQPQHF. This rearrangement joins TRBV5-4 to TRBJ1-5; D is ambiguous. Germline V lookup: CDR1 SGHNT, CDR2 YYREEE (reference sequence). CDR3 length equals 13 residues. The V end lost 4 bases, the J end lost 5 bases, and 10 bases lay between the germline ends.

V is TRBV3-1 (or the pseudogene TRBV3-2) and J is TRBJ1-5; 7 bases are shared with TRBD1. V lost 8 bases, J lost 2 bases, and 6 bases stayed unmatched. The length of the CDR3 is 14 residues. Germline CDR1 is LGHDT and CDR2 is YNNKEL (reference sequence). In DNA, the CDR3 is TGTGCCAGCTCGCACAGGGGCGGCAATCAGCCCCAGCATTTT. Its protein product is CASSHRGGNQPQHF.

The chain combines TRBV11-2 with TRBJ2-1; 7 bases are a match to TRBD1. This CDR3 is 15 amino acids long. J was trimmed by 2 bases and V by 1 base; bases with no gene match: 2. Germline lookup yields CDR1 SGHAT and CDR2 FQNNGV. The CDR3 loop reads CASSLVQGTYNEQFF. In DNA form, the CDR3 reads TGTGCCAGCAGCTTAGTACAGGGGACCTACAATGAGCAGTTCTTC.

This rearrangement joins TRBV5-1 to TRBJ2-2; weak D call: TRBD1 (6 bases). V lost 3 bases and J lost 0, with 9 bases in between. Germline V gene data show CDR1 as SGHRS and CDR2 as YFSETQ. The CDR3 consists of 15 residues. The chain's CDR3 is CASSSRGTNTGELFF. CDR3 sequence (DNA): TGCGCCAGCAGCTCCAGGGGAACGAACACCGGGGAGCTGTTTTTT.

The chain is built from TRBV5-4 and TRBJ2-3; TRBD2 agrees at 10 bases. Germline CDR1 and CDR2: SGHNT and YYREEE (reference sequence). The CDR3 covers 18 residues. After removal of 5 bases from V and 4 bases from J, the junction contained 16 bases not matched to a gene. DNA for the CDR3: TGTGCCAGCAGACGCTCCTTAGGTCTAGCGGGAGCCGCAGATACGCAGTATTTT. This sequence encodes CASRRSLGLAGAADTQYF.

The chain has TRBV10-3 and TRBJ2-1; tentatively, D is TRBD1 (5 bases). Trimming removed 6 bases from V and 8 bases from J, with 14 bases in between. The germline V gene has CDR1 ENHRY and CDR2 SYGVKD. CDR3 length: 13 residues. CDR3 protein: CAIRTEPVDEQFF. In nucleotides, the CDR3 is TGTGCCATCAGGACAGAACCGGTGGATGAGCAGTTCTTC.